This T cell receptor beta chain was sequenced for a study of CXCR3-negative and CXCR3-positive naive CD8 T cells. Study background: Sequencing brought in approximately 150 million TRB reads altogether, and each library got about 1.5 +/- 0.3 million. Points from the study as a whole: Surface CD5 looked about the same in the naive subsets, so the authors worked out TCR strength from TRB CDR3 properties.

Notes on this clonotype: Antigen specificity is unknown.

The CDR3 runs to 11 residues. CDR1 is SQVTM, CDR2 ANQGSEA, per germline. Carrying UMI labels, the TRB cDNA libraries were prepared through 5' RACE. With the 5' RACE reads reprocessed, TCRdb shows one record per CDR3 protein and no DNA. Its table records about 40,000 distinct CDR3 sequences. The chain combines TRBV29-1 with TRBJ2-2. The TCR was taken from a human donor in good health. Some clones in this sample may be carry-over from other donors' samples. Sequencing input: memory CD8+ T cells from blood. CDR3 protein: CSVGTPGELFF.